The rows below give T cell receptor beta chains drawn from one sample of a study of shared clonotypes between healthy human individuals. Measured with immunoSEQ multiplex PCR; TCRdb has only the in-frame clones, and not every one. The sample lists 2,500,000 or so clones; approximately 92% were seen once. Sequencing was performed on naive CD4+ T cells sorted from blood. The receptors were sampled from a man aged 18 to 35 in good health. CDR3s include the opening cysteine and the closing phenylalanine or tryptophan. A D gene is named only where the DNA matches it firmly. Some rows mark clone size as missing; the rest say once, few, many or name a class of expanded clone.

clone_size: few; d_call: NA; v_call: TRBV6-5; j_call: TRBJ1-1; cdr3_nt: TGTGCCAGCCACCGGGGCCAGAACACTGAAGCTTTCTTT; cdr3_aa: CASHRGQNTEAFF
clone_size: NA; d_call: NA; v_call: TRBV2; j_call: TRBJ2-7; cdr3_nt: TGTGCCAGCAGTGAGGGCACGGCCTACGAGCAGTACTTC; cdr3_aa: CASSEGTAYEQYF
clone_size: NA; d_call: TRBD2; v_call: TRBV4-2; j_call: TRBJ2-7; cdr3_nt: TGTGCCAGCAGCCAAGAGAGCGGGACTACCTCCTACGAGCAGTACTTC; cdr3_aa: CASSQESGTTSYEQYF
clone_size: NA; d_call: TRBD1; v_call: TRBV19; j_call: TRBJ1-1; cdr3_nt: TGTGCCAGTAGTATTTACGAGGGGGCAAAGCACACTGAAGCTTTCTTT; cdr3_aa: CASSIYEGAKHTEAFF
clone_size: NA; d_call: NA; v_call: TRBV2; j_call: TRBJ2-2; cdr3_nt: TGTGCCAGCAGGCAAGGCACCGGGGAGCTGTTTTTT; cdr3_aa: CASRQGTGELFF
clone_size: NA; d_call: NA; v_call: TRBV7-2; j_call: TRBJ1-2; cdr3_nt: TGTGCCAGCAGCTTTCTTGGGGGGGCTGGCTACACCTTC; cdr3_aa: CASSFLGGAGYTF
clone_size: NA; d_call: NA; v_call: TRBV2; j_call: TRBJ2-3; cdr3_nt: TGTGCCAGCACTGGGGCTAGCAGCACAGATACGCAGTATTTT; cdr3_aa: CASTGASSTDTQYF
clone_size: NA; d_call: TRBD2; v_call: TRBV6-5; j_call: TRBJ2-5; cdr3_nt: TGTGTAGTAAGGACTAGCGGGGCAGAGACCCAGTACTTC; cdr3_aa: CVVRTSGAETQYF
clone_size: once; d_call: TRBD1; v_call: TRBV7-9; j_call: TRBJ1-6; cdr3_nt: TGTGCCAGCAGCCACCCTCCAGGGGGTAATTCACCCCTCCACTTT; cdr3_aa: CASSHPPGGNSPLHF
clone_size: NA; d_call: TRBD1; v_call: TRBV18; j_call: TRBJ2-2; cdr3_nt: TGTGCCAGCTCACCCCCGACAGGGGCCACCGGGGAGCTGTTTTTT; cdr3_aa: CASSPPTGATGELFF
clone_size: NA; d_call: NA; v_call: TRBV2; j_call: TRBJ1-6; cdr3_nt: TGTGCCAGCAGTGAAGTGGCACCCCTCCACTTT; cdr3_aa: CASSEVAPLHF
clone_size: NA; d_call: NA; v_call: TRBV19; j_call: TRBJ1-4; cdr3_nt: TGTGCCAGTAGTATCCAGGGGAGTGAAAAACTGTTTTTT; cdr3_aa: CASSIQGSEKLFF
clone_size: NA; d_call: TRBD1; v_call: TRBV28; j_call: TRBJ1-1; cdr3_nt: TGTGCCAGCAGACGTTGGACAGGGCAGACTGAAGCTTTCTTT; cdr3_aa: CASRRWTGQTEAFF
clone_size: NA; d_call: NA; v_call: TRBV5-4; j_call: TRBJ1-6; cdr3_nt: TGTGCCAGCAGCAACACGGGTCCCCTCCACTTT; cdr3_aa: CASSNTGPLHF
clone_size: once; d_call: NA; v_call: TRBV6-6; j_call: TRBJ2-4; cdr3_nt: TGTGCCAGCAGTTACGGTGGGGGGGCGAAGAACATTCAGTACTTC; cdr3_aa: CASSYGGGAKNIQYF
clone_size: NA; d_call: NA; v_call: TRBV7-9; j_call: TRBJ2-2; cdr3_nt: TGTGCCAGCAGCTTGGGACTCGTTAACACCGGGGAGCTGTTTTTT; cdr3_aa: CASSLGLVNTGELFF
clone_size: NA; d_call: NA; v_call: TRBV30; j_call: TRBJ1-2; cdr3_nt: TGTGCCTGGAGTTCCCCGGGGGAAGTTTTTGGCTACACCTTC; cdr3_aa: CAWSSPGEVFGYTF
clone_size: NA; d_call: TRBD1; v_call: TRBV18; j_call: TRBJ2-7; cdr3_nt: TGTGCCAGCTCCGCTCAAATCGGACAGGCTTCCTACGAGCAGTACTTC; cdr3_aa: CASSAQIGQASYEQYF
clone_size: NA; d_call: NA; v_call: TRBV10-3; j_call: TRBJ2-2; cdr3_nt: TGTGCCGCCGCTTACGCGGTCGATGGGGCCGGGGAGCTGTTTTTT; cdr3_aa: CAAAYAVDGAGELFF
clone_size: NA; d_call: NA; v_call: TRBV5-1; j_call: TRBJ1-5; cdr3_nt: TGCGCCAGCAGCCCCCTCGGGGTATCTAGCAATCAGCCCCAGCATTTT; cdr3_aa: CASSPLGVSSNQPQHF